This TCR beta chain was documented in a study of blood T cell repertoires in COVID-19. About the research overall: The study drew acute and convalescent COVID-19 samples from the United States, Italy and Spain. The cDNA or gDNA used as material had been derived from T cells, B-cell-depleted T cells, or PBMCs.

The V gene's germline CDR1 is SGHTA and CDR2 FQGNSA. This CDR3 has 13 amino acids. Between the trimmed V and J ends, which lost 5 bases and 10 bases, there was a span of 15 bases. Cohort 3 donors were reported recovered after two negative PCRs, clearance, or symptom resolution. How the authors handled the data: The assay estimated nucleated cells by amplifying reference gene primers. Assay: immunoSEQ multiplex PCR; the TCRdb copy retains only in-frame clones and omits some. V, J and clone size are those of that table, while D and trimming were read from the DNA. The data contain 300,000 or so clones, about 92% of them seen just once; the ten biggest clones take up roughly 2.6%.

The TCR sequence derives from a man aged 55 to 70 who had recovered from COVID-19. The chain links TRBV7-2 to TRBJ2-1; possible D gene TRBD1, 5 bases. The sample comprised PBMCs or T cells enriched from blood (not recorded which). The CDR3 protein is CASSPDRVREQFF. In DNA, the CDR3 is TGTGCCAGCAGCCCCGACAGAGTGAGGGAGCAGTTCTTC.